These 31 T cell receptor beta chains originate from one sample sequenced in a study of blood T cell repertoires in COVID-19. This table comes from immunoSEQ multiplex PCR, and its TCRdb copy is limited to in-frame clones, with some not included. Of approximately 250,000 clones listed, 70% to 85% are singletons. The sequencing sample was made of PBMCs or T cells enriched from blood (not recorded which). These TCRs come from a middle-aged man who had recovered from COVID-19.

The chain couples TRBV28 to TRBJ1-2, with D hard to call. CDR3 length: 12 residues. The V gene's germline CDR1 is MDHEN and CDR2 SYDVKM. The V end was cut by 6 bases, the J end by 4 bases, with 9 bases between. The CDR3 coding sequence is TGTGCCAGCAGCCGCGGGCTCTATGGCTACACCTTC. It yields the protein CASSRGLYGYTF.

As concerns this clone: One end of the junction is discordant with germline, which a read error may explain. The gene calls are TRBV28 and TRBJ1-2; D ambiguous. This CDR3 comprises 12 residues. In germline, CDR1 is MDHEN, CDR2 SYDVKM. CDR3 in amino acids: CASTLPNSGYTF. The CDR3 bases are TGTGCCAGCACCCTCCCCAACTCTGGCTACACCTTC.

This chain links TRBV30 with TRBJ2-5; TRBD2 agrees at 11 bases. Losses at the gene ends were 3 bases for V and 5 bases for J; bases not matched to a gene: 11. The length of the CDR3 is 16 residues. Per germline, CDR1 GTSNPN and CDR2 SVGIG (reference sequence). The CDR3 protein is CAWSPMTSGVGETQYF. DNA of the CDR3: TGTGCCTGGAGCCCAATGACTAGCGGGGTTGGTGAGACCCAGTACTTC. The full variable domain, rest sourced from reference TRBV30 and TRBJ2-5, is SQTIHQWPATLVQPVGSPLSLECTVEGTSNPNLYWYRQAAGRGLQLLFYSVGIGQISSEVPQNLSASRPQDRQFILSSKKLLLSDSGFYLCAWSPMTSGVGETQYFGPGTRLLVL.

Only a few counts were recorded for this clone. This chain links TRBV4-3 with TRBJ2-1, with D possibly being TRBD1 (6 bases). Trimming stripped 2 bases from V and 0 bases from J, with 14 bases between. The CDR3 has 17 amino acids. Germline V CDR1 and CDR2: LGHNA, YSLEER. This CDR3 reads CASSQSVGASSYNEQFF. CDR3 in DNA: TGCGCCAGCAGCCAATCTGTGGGGGCCAGCTCCTACAATGAGCAGTTCTTC.

The V gene is TRBV6-2 or TRBV6-3, the J gene TRBJ2-7; TRBD2 matches at 8 bases. After removal of 5 bases from V and 1 base from J, the junction contained 7 bases not matched to a gene. The CDR3 runs to 15 residues. CDR1 and CDR2 (germline): MNHEY, SVGEGT. The CDR3 coding sequence is TGTGCCAGCAGTCAACTAGCGGCCCGATCCTACGAGCAGTACTTC. Encoded protein: CASSQLAARSYEQYF.

The chain employs TRBV18 and TRBJ2-5; D gene uncertain. Germline CDR1 reads KGHSH; CDR2 reads LQKENI. The CDR3 runs to 14 residues. The ends were cut back, 5 bases at V and 5 bases at J, with 15 bases in the middle. The CDR3 sequence is CASSDTYGRETQYF. The CDR3 DNA is TGTGCCAGCTCAGACACCTATGGTAGGGAGACCCAGTACTTC.

The rearrangement links TRBV4-3 to TRBJ1-1; D gene uncertain. This CDR3 spans 13 amino acids. Germline-derived CDR1 and CDR2 are LGHNA and YSLEER. The V end was cut by 1 base, the J end by 6 bases, with 9 bases between. CDR3 DNA sequence: TGCGCCAGCAGCCAAGTTCGAGGTGCTGAAGCTTTCTTT. Protein: CASSQVRGAEAFF.

This clone was seen more than once but under ten times. V usage is TRBV7-2 and J usage is TRBJ1-1, with D unresolved. The CDR3 runs 13 residues. V shed 0 bases and J shed 7 bases, with 9 bases lying between them. Germline V gene sequence: CDR1 SGHTA, CDR2 FQGNSA. CDR3 sequence reads: CASSLAQSVEAFF. Written as DNA, the CDR3 is TGTGCCAGCAGCTTAGCGCAGAGCGTTGAAGCTTTCTTT.

In DNA form, the CDR3 reads TGTGCCAGCAGTCTTGGCGGAAACACCATATATTTT. It codes for CASSLGGNTIYF. The chain has TRBV12-3 or TRBV12-4 and TRBJ1-3; no reliable D call. The CDR3 totals 12 residues. Between the trimmed V and J ends, which lost 5 bases and 4 bases, there was a span of 6 bases.

The chain's CDR3 is CASSTRLAGFTDTQYF. CDR3 bases: TGTGCCAGCAGCACTAGACTAGCGGGATTCACAGATACGCAGTATTTT. V usage is TRBV3-1 (or the pseudogene TRBV3-2) and J usage is TRBJ2-3; TRBD2 matches 11 bases. V trimming: 5 bases; J trimming: 2 bases; junction bases outside the gene matches: 6. Germline V lookup: CDR1 LGHDT, CDR2 YNNKEL (reference sequence). This CDR3 is built from 16 residues.

This clone was detected only once. The rearrangement joins TRBV5-4 to TRBJ1-1; 10 nucleotides match TRBD1. The CDR3 covers 16 residues. V lost 4 bases to trimming and J lost 1 base; unmatched junction nucleotides: 7. Germline loops: CDR1 SGHNT, CDR2 YYREEE (reference sequence). CDR3 in amino acids: CASSARDRGGNTEAFF. The CDR3 DNA follows: TGTGCCAGCAGCGCCCGGGACAGGGGCGGGAACACTGAAGCTTTCTTT. The entire variable domain, with the rest obtained from reference TRBV5-4 and TRBJ1-1, is as follows: ETGVTQSPTHLIKTRGQQVTLRCSSQSGHNTVSWYQQALGQGPQFIFQYYREEENGRGNFPPRFSGLQFPNYSSELNVNALELDDSALYLCASSARDRGGNTEAFFGQGTRLTVV.

The chain uses TRBV14 and TRBJ2-1, with D possibly being TRBD2 (7 bases). This CDR3 region has 16 residues. V lost 4 bases, J lost 11 bases, and 24 bases lay in between. Looked up from germline, CDR1 is SGHDN and CDR2 is FVKESK. The CDR3 bases are TGTGCCAGCAGCCCCCCTTTTAGGCGGGGGCAAAAGAAGCAGTTCTTC. Translated, it gives CASSPPFRRGQKKQFF.

The chain is built from TRBV7-3 and TRBJ1-1; D unresolved. The length of the CDR3 is 12 residues. Trimming left V 8 bases short and J 2 bases short, with 9 bases between. The V gene's germline CDR1 is SGHTA and CDR2 FQGTGA. The CDR3 sequence is CASSGKNTEAFF. DNA for the CDR3: TGTGCCAGCTCCGGGAAAAACACTGAAGCTTTCTTT.

The V and J genes are TRBV12-5 and TRBJ2-3; 8 nucleotides match TRBD1. Germline trimming cut 5 bases from V and 6 bases from J; bases unmatched to any gene: 7. CDR1 and CDR2 (germline): LGHNT, FRNRAP. This CDR3 comprises 14 residues. The CDR3 sequence is CASGRTGISDTQYF. CDR3 DNA: TGTGCTAGTGGTCGGACAGGGATTAGTGATACGCAGTATTTT.

This sequence joins TRBV7-2 and TRBJ1-5; D is uncertain. V was shortened by 7 bases and J by 3 bases, with 13 bases between the two germline ends. Germline V gives CDR1 SGHTA, CDR2 FQGNSA. CDR3 size: 14 residues. CDR3 region: CASTFYGVNQPQHF. The CDR3 DNA reads as TGTGCCAGCACCTTTTATGGAGTCAATCAGCCCCAGCATTTT.

This clone showed up just a few times. The junction departs from the called germline gene at one end, perhaps through a read error. The chain carries TRBV6-1 and TRBJ2-1; 10 nucleotides line up with TRBD2. The CDR3 has 15 amino acids. The germline V gene encodes CDR1 MNHNS and CDR2 SASEGT. CDR3 in amino acids: CASREAGGPDNEQFF. CDR3 coding DNA: TGTGCCAGCAGGGAAGCGGGGGGGCCCGACAATGAGCAGTTCTTC.

The rearrangement uses TRBV28 and TRBJ2-7; weak D call: TRBD2 (5 bases). There are 14 residues in the CDR3. Germline CDR1 reads MDHEN; CDR2 reads SYDVKM. The V gene lost 3 bases and the J gene lost 4 bases, with 13 bases spanning the gap. The CDR3 sequence: CASSFAGERYEQYF. The CDR3 DNA follows: TGTGCCAGCAGTTTCGCGGGCGAAAGGTACGAGCAGTACTTC.

This chain links TRBV7-8 with TRBJ1-5; D possibly corresponds to TRBD1 (6 bases). The germline V gene has CDR1 SGHVS and CDR2 FQNEAQ. V was clipped by 3 bases and J by 9 bases, with 15 bases between them. The CDR3 covers 14 residues. The CDR3 spells CASSFVQGAVPQHF. CDR3 in DNA: TGTGCCAGCAGCTTCGTACAGGGCGCTGTGCCCCAGCATTTT.

The chain has TRBV18 and TRBJ1-1, with TRBD1 identical over 11 bases. J gave up 4 bases and V 1 base, and 2 bases lay outside the gene matches. CDR1 KGHSH and CDR2 LQKENI come from the germline V gene. The CDR3 is 15 amino acids. The CDR3 DNA follows: TGTGCCAGCTCACCACGGACAGGGGGCATCACTGAAGCTTTCTTT. It encodes CASSPRTGGITEAFF.

The V call is TRBV11-3, the J call TRBJ2-6; D possibly corresponds to TRBD1 (8 bases). Deletions cut 10 bases from V and 2 bases from J, with 12 bases between. This CDR3 comprises 14 residues. CDR1 SGHNT and CDR2 YENEEA come from the germline V gene. CDR3 region: CATTGGAGANVLTF. The CDR3, as DNA: TGTGCCACTACAGGGGGGGCTGGGGCCAACGTCCTGACTTTC.

This chain links TRBV27 with TRBJ2-3, with D possibly matching TRBD2 (6 bases). The CDR3 length is 15 residues. Per germline, CDR1 MNHEY and CDR2 SMNVEV (reference sequence). V shed 3 bases and J shed 4 bases, with 14 bases lying between them. CDR3 loop: CASSLAGRKADTQYF. The CDR3 DNA is TGTGCCAGCAGTTTGGCTGGGAGGAAGGCAGATACGCAGTATTTT.

This clone was detected only a few times. The V call is TRBV5-1, the J call TRBJ1-6; unclear D gene. This CDR3 has 15 amino acids. The V and J ends lost 2 bases and 2 bases respectively, with 8 bases between them. CDR1 is SGHRS and CDR2 is YFSETQ in the germline V gene. CDR3 residues: CASSFSGAYNSPLHF. In nucleotides, the CDR3 is TGCGCCAGCAGCTTCTCCGGGGCCTATAATTCACCCCTCCACTTT.

The genes are TRBV21-1 and TRBJ1-6. TRBV21-1 is a documented pseudogene. The length of the CDR3 is 13 residues. The CDR3 nucleotides read TGTGCCAGCAGCTCGAGGTGGAATTCACCCCTCCACTTT. Protein product: CASSSRWNSPLHF.

The rearrangement joins TRBV4-2 to TRBJ1-4, with D perhaps matching TRBD1 (5 bases). CDR1 is LGHNA and CDR2 is YNFKEQ in the germline V gene. V lost 2 bases and J 5 bases, leaving 15 bases between the germline ends. There are 16 residues in the CDR3. The CDR3 here is CASSQNDGTGNEKLFF. The CDR3 DNA is TGTGCCAGCAGCCAAAACGACGGGACTGGCAATGAAAAACTGTTTTTT.

The chain has TRBV7-8 and TRBJ1-6, with D tentatively TRBD1 (5 bases). The CDR3 extends over 18 amino acids. Germline CDR1 SGHVS, CDR2 FQNEAQ. The V and J ends lost 7 bases and 0 bases respectively, with 19 bases between them. The CDR3 region is CASNPVQIRGSYNSPLHF. The DNA of the CDR3 is TGTGCCAGCAACCCGGTCCAGATTAGGGGCTCCTATAATTCACCCCTCCACTTT.

This chain connects TRBV19 to TRBJ1-1; D call uncertain. This CDR3 is 15 amino acids long. Trimming pared 3 bases from V and 2 bases from J, leaving 13 bases between. Germline lookup yields CDR1 LNHDA and CDR2 SQIVND (reference sequence). The CDR3 region has the DNA TGTGCCAGTAGTATTGAAGGCAGGACTAACACTGAAGCTTTCTTT. It is translated as CASSIEGRTNTEAFF.

This chain links TRBV7-9 with TRBJ1-1; perhaps TRBD1 as D (6 bases). CDR1 SEHNR and CDR2 FQNEAQ come from the germline V gene (reference sequence). This CDR3 comprises 14 residues. V shed 1 base and J shed 8 bases, with 14 bases lying between them. The CDR3, as DNA: TGTGCCAGCAGCTTAGAGTTAAGAACAGGGGAAGCTTTCTTT. This sequence encodes CASSLELRTGEAFF.

The J gene is TRBJ1-4, the V gene TRBV28; D is undetermined. In germline, CDR1 is MDHEN, CDR2 SYDVKM. This CDR3 spans 12 amino acids. Trimming took 8 bases from V and 8 from J, leaving 12 bases between them. CDR3 protein: CASGLLGEKLFF. In DNA form, the CDR3 reads TGTGCCAGCGGGCTACTTGGAGAAAAACTGTTTTTT. The full variable domain, its missing parts supplied by reference TRBV28 and TRBJ1-4, is DVKVTQSSRYLVKRTGEKVFLECVQDMDHENMFWYRQDPGLGLRLIYFSYDVKMKEKGDIPEGYSVSREKKERFSLILESASTNQTSMYLCASGLLGEKLFFGSGTQLSVL.

V gene TRBV5-6 combines with J gene TRBJ1-2; 8 bases are a match to TRBD1. V lost 3 bases and J lost 6; bases outside the gene matches: 13. CDR3 length equals 16 residues. Germline lookup yields CDR1 SGHDT and CDR2 YYEEEE. CDR3 residues: CASSSSLDRGDDGYTF. The DNA for the CDR3 is TGTGCCAGCAGCTCGTCCCTTGACAGGGGAGACGATGGCTACACCTTC.

The chain is built from TRBV2 and TRBJ1-6; 10 bases are shared with TRBD1. The CDR3 length is 12 residues. V shed 9 bases, J shed 8 bases, and the junction held 1 base outside the gene matches. The germline V gene has CDR1 SNHLY and CDR2 FYNNEI. The CDR3 loop reads CARGTGDSPLHF. CDR3 bases: TGTGCCAGGGGGACAGGGGATTCACCCCTCCACTTT.

This chain connects TRBV2 to TRBJ2-7, with 8 bases lining up with TRBD1. This CDR3 is 14 amino acids long. V shed 7 bases and J 4 bases; nucleotides not matched to a gene: 9. CDR1 is SNHLY, CDR2 FYNNEI, per germline. The CDR3 DNA sequence: TGTGCCAGCAACGAGGACAGGGCTTTTTACGAGCAGTACTTC. Protein sequence: CASNEDRAFYEQYF. Filled out from reference TRBV2 and TRBJ2-7, the complete variable domain reads EPEVTQTPSHQVTQMGQEVILRCVPISNHLYFYWYRQILGQKVEFLVSFYNNEISEKSEIFDDQFSVERPDGSNFTLKIRSTKLEDSAMYFCASNEDRAFYEQYFGPGTRLTVT.